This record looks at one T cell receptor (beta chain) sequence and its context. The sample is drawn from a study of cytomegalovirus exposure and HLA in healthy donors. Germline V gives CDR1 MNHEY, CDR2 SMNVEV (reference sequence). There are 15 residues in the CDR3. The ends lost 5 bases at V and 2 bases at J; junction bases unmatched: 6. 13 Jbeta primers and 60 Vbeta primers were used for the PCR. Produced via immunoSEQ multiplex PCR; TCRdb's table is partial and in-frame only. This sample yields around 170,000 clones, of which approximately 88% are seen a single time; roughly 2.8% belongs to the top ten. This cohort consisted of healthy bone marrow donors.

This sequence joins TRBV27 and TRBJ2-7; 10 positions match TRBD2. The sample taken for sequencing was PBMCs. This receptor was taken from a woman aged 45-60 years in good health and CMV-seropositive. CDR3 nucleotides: TGTGCCAGCAGTCCGACAGCGGGGGGGGCCTACGAGCAGTACTTC. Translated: CASSPTAGGAYEQYF.